The 9 T cell receptor beta chains reported below all come from one sample, sequenced in a study of T-cell memory formation after mild COVID-19. TCRdb redid the calling of the 5' RACE reads with MiXCR, one entry per CDR3 protein. This table has fewer than 150,000 distinct CDR3 sequences, over 15% appearing once. The sample consisted of PBMCs or a T cell subset sorted from them (not recorded which). These receptor sequences come from a man younger than 35 who had mild COVID-19 (a few samples of this study predate the infection). Cell type and time point are not known.

The chain employs TRBV7-8 and TRBJ2-7; D ambiguous. The CDR3 consists of 14 residues. Trimming shortened V by 4 bases and J by 5 bases, and 15 bases separated the two germline ends. The germline CDR1 and CDR2 sequences are SGHVS and FQNEAQ. The CDR3 here is CASSSTRWPHEQYV. CDR3 sequence (DNA): TGTGCCAGCAGCTCGACACGGTGGCCCCACGAGCAGTACGTC.

The DNA for the CDR3 is TGCGCCAGCAGCGTGCGTGGGGGGGACTCAGCGGGGAACGAGCAGTACTTC. Translated: CASSVRGGDSAGNEQYF. J is TRBJ2-7 and V is TRBV5-1; 7 nucleotides agree with TRBD2. CDR3 length equals 17 residues. Germline V lookup: CDR1 SGHRS, CDR2 YFSETQ. V shed 4 bases and J 5 bases; nucleotides not matched to a gene: 18. The entire variable domain, with the rest obtained from reference TRBV5-1 and TRBJ2-7, is as follows: KAGVTQTPRYLIKTRGQQVTLSCSPISGHRSVSWYQQTPGQGLQFLFEYFSETQRNKGNFPGRFSGRQFSNSRSEMNVSTLELGDSALYLCASSVRGGDSAGNEQYFGPGTRLTVT.

Only a few counts were recorded for this clonotype. This chain uses TRBV7-9 with TRBJ1-6; D is unclear. Germline assignment: CDR1 SEHNR and CDR2 FQNEAQ (reference sequence). With 7 bases removed from V and 2 bases from J, the gap between germline ends came to 9 bases. The CDR3 runs 14 residues. The CDR3 region is CASTSDPYNSPLHF. CDR3 DNA sequence: TGTGCCAGCACCTCTGACCCCTATAATTCACCCCTCCACTTT.

This clonotype was seen only a few times. The V call is TRBV6-2 or TRBV6-3, the J call TRBJ1-2; D not resolved. The CDR3 is 12 amino acids. Looked up from germline, CDR1 is MNHEY and CDR2 is SVGEGT. The germline V and J ends were trimmed by 0 bases and 4 bases, with 3 bases remaining between them. The CDR3 loop reads CASSYSSYGYTF. The CDR3, as DNA: TGTGCCAGCAGTTACTCAAGCTATGGCTACACCTTC.

The chain links TRBV4-1 to TRBJ1-1; no firm D call. Trimming left V 2 bases short and J 5 bases short, with 15 bases between. CDR1 and CDR2 from the germline V gene are MGHRA and YSYEKL. The CDR3 has 15 residues. The CDR3: CASSQPGRTRTEAFF. The DNA of the CDR3 is TGCGCCAGCAGCCAACCCGGACGGACGAGGACTGAAGCTTTCTTT.

This chain uses TRBV28 with TRBJ1-2, with D possibly matching TRBD1 (5 bases). This CDR3 has 13 amino acids. V was clipped by 6 bases and J by 2 bases, with 10 bases between them. Germline V gene lookup returns CDR1 MDHEN and CDR2 SYDVKM. The CDR3 spells CASRGTENYGYTF. The CDR3 DNA reads TGTGCCAGCAGGGGGACCGAAAACTATGGCTACACCTTC.

This clonotype appeared a single time. The gene calls are TRBV29-1 and TRBJ1-1; 7 bases line up with TRBD1. Germline CDR1 is SQVTM and CDR2 is ANQGSEA. Trimming took 6 bases from V and 1 from J; bases not matched to a gene: 2. This CDR3 region has 12 residues. Here the CDR3 reads CSVRQGNTEAFF. The CDR3 DNA follows: TGCAGCGTCCGACAGGGGAACACTGAAGCTTTCTTT.

The chain combines TRBV9 with TRBJ2-7, with D perhaps TRBD1 (5 bases). The ends were cut back, 0 bases at V and 3 bases at J, with 10 bases in the middle. Germline CDR1 reads SGDLS; CDR2 reads YYNGEE. The CDR3 runs to 14 residues. CDR3 in amino acids: CASSVDGQNYEQYF. The CDR3 coding sequence is TGTGCCAGCAGCGTAGACGGACAAAACTACGAGCAGTACTTC.

The V and J genes are TRBV5-1 and TRBJ2-1; 7 bases align to TRBD1. This CDR3 region has 14 residues. CDR1 and CDR2 from the germline V gene are SGHRS and YFSETQ. V trimming: 4 bases; J trimming: 0 bases; junction bases outside the gene matches: 1. The CDR3 region is CASSPGGSYNEQFF. CDR3 nucleotides: TGCGCCAGCAGCCCAGGGGGCTCCTACAATGAGCAGTTCTTC. Filled out from reference TRBV5-1 and TRBJ2-1, the complete variable domain reads KAGVTQTPRYLIKTRGQQVTLSCSPISGHRSVSWYQQTPGQGLQFLFEYFSETQRNKGNFPGRFSGRQFSNSRSEMNVSTLELGDSALYLCASSPGGSYNEQFFGPGTRLTVL.